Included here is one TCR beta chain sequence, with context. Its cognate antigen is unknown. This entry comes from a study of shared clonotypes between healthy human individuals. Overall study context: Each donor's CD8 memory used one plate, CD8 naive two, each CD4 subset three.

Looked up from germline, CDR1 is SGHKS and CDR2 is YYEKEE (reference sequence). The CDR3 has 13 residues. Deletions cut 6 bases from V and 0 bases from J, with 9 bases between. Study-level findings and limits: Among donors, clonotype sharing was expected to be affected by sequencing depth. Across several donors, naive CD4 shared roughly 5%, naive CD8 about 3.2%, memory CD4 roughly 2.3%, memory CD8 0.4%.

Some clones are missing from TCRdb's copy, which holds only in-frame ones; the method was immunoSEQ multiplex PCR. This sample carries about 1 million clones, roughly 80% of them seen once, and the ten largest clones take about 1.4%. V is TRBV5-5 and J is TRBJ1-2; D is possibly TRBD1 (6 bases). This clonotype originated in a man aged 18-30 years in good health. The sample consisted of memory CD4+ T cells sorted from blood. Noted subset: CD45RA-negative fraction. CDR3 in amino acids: CASTTGSNYGYTF. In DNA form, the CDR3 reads TGTGCCAGCACCACAGGGTCTAACTATGGCTACACCTTC.